These 17 T cell receptor beta chains were all obtained from the same sample, sequenced in a study of blood T cell repertoires in COVID-19. Libraries were prepared by immunoSEQ multiplex PCR; TCRdb keeps only in-frame clonotypes and omits some of them. The sample includes roughly 98,000 clones, roughly 77% seen only once; the top ten take approximately 13%. Sample: peripheral blood. The source of these receptors is a human donor in a cohort sampled during active COVID-19.

The V and J genes are TRBV27 and TRBJ1-1; D remains ambiguous. Per the germline V gene, CDR1 is MNHEY and CDR2 is SMNVEV (reference sequence). This CDR3 is built from 17 residues. Between the trimmed V and J ends, which lost 0 bases and 2 bases, there was a span of 16 bases. The CDR3 DNA is TGTGCCAGCAGTTTATCGTGGGTGCGGGGTCTCAACACTGAAGCTTTCTTT. It encodes CASSLSWVRGLNTEAFF.

CDR3 nucleotides: TGTGCCAGCAGCCCAGGGGGAGTCTCTGGAAACACCATATATTTT. Translating gives CASSPGGVSGNTIYF. The chain recombines TRBV7-9 with TRBJ1-3; TRBD1 agrees at 7 bases. V trimming: 5 bases; J trimming: 0 bases; junction bases outside the gene matches: 4. This CDR3 spans 15 amino acids. Germline-derived CDR1 and CDR2 are SEHNR and FQNEAQ (reference sequence).

V and J are TRBV3-1 (or the pseudogene TRBV3-2) and TRBJ1-2; 7 nucleotides match TRBD1. The V segment lost 6 bases and the J segment 4 bases; nucleotides outside the gene matches: 8. This CDR3 is 14 amino acids long. CDR1 LGHDT and CDR2 YNNKEL come from the germline V gene (reference sequence). CDR3 amino acids: CASSTRQGRYGYTF. The CDR3 region has the DNA TGTGCCAGCAGTACGAGACAGGGACGCTATGGCTACACCTTC.

The chain joins TRBV11-2 to TRBJ2-3, with D perhaps TRBD2 (7 bases). Germline V gene lookup returns CDR1 SGHAT and CDR2 FQNNGV. The CDR3 runs 13 residues. Trimming stripped 10 bases from V and 7 bases from J, with 18 bases between. CDR3 nucleotide sequence: TGTGCCATAAGGGAGGGGGGGCTAAATACGCAGTATTTT. Protein sequence: CAIREGGLNTQYF.

The chain joins TRBV12-3 or TRBV12-4 to TRBJ1-1, with D possibly matching TRBD1 (5 bases). With 3 bases removed from V and 7 bases from J, the gap between germline ends came to 12 bases. This CDR3 has 13 residues. The CDR3 DNA is TGTGCCAGCAGTTTGCACAACCAGGGTGAAGCTTTCTTT. It is translated as CASSLHNQGEAFF.

The chain has TRBV5-1 and TRBJ2-4, with unresolved D. The ends were cut back, 4 bases at V and 2 bases at J, with 10 bases in the middle. Germline V gene sequence: CDR1 SGHRS, CDR2 YFSETQ. The CDR3 extends over 14 amino acids. CDR3 sequence (DNA): TGCGCCAGCAGCCCAGGCACCTCCAAAAACATTCAGTACTTC. Protein product: CASSPGTSKNIQYF.

The gene calls are TRBV7-6 and TRBJ2-1; 8 bases fit TRBD1. The CDR3 covers 15 residues. Trimming took 5 bases from V and 6 from J; bases not matched to a gene: 9. Germline CDR1 and CDR2: SGHVS and FNYEAQ. The CDR3 DNA reads TGTGCCAGCAGCATAAGGACAGGGATGGGCAATGAGCAGTTCTTC. This sequence encodes CASSIRTGMGNEQFF.

The J gene is TRBJ1-2, the V gene TRBV19; D gene unclear. The CDR3 is 11 residues long. Between the trimmed V and J ends, which lost 7 bases and 8 bases, there was a span of 11 bases. Germline V lookup: CDR1 LNHDA, CDR2 SQIVND (reference sequence). The CDR3 DNA follows: TGTGCCAGTAACCCGGGAAAGGGCTACACCTTC. It encodes CASNPGKGYTF.

This chain joins TRBV10-3 and TRBJ2-1; TRBD2 agrees at 10 bases. CDR1 is ENHRY, CDR2 SYGVKD, per germline. Germline trimming cut 4 bases from V and 5 bases from J; bases unmatched to any gene: 5. The CDR3 has 15 residues. As DNA, the CDR3 is TGTGCCATCAGTGGTGCTAGCGGGGGTGACAATGAGCAGTTCTTC. This sequence encodes CAISGASGGDNEQFF.

The CDR3 protein is CASSPGLAGGTDTQYF. In DNA form, the CDR3 reads TGTGCCAGCTCACCAGGGCTAGCGGGGGGCACAGATACGCAGTATTTT. The genes are TRBV18 and TRBJ2-3; 10 positions match TRBD2. The CDR3 covers 16 residues. The V segment lost 2 bases and the J segment 1 base; nucleotides outside the gene matches: 3. Per germline, CDR1 KGHSH and CDR2 LQKENI. Full variable domain (remainder filled in from reference TRBV18 and TRBJ2-3): NAGVMQNPRHLVRRRGQEARLRCSPMKGHSHVYWYRQLPEEGLKFMVYLQKENIIDESGMPKERFSAEFPKEGPSILRIQQVVRGDSAAYFCASSPGLAGGTDTQYFGPGTRLTVL.

The CDR3 protein is CASRDTTYEQYF. As DNA, the CDR3 is TGTGCCAGCAGAGACACCACCTACGAGCAGTACTTC. This chain joins TRBV28 and TRBJ2-7; D not certain. Per the germline V gene, CDR1 is MDHEN and CDR2 is SYDVKM. V lost 6 bases to trimming and J lost 2 bases, with 8 bases between them. This CDR3 spans 12 amino acids.

The J gene is TRBJ2-1, the V gene TRBV4-1; unclear D gene. The CDR3 totals 16 residues. V gave up 2 bases and J gave up 0 bases, with 11 bases separating them. CDR1 is MGHRA and CDR2 is YSYEKL in the germline V gene. CDR3 sequence: CASSQPTESSYNEQFF. CDR3 coding DNA: TGCGCCAGCAGCCAACCCACGGAGAGCTCCTACAATGAGCAGTTCTTC.

The chain employs TRBV11-3 and TRBJ2-7; D remains ambiguous. Germline loops: CDR1 SGHNT, CDR2 YENEEA. This CDR3 is built from 13 residues. The V and J ends lost 0 bases and 4 bases respectively, with 7 bases between them. The CDR3 sequence: CASSLDRGYEQYF. The CDR3 nucleotides are TGTGCCAGCAGCTTAGATCGCGGTTACGAGCAGTACTTC.

The chain joins TRBV10-1 to TRBJ2-2; 8 bases match TRBD2. V was pared by 7 bases and J by 4 bases, with 5 bases of the junction left unmatched. This CDR3 has 14 amino acids. The germline CDR1 and CDR2 sequences are WNHNN and SYGVQD (reference sequence). The DNA for the CDR3 is TGCGCCAGCACCCGGGGGGGTGGCACCGGGGAGCTGTTTTTT. Its translation is CASTRGGGTGELFF.

This rearrangement joins TRBV9 to TRBJ1-1; D unresolved. The V and J ends lost 4 bases and 8 bases respectively, with 12 bases between them. From germline, CDR1 is SGDLS and CDR2 YYNGEE. The CDR3 consists of 12 residues. CDR3 nucleotide sequence: TGTGCCAGCAGCTTGGAGGGCAGGGAAGCTTTCTTT. Protein sequence: CASSLEGREAFF.

This clone was seen a few times. J is TRBJ1-5 and V is TRBV10-3; a possible D gene is TRBD1 (5 bases). Germline CDR1 ENHRY, CDR2 SYGVKD. The germline V and J ends were trimmed by 3 bases and 8 bases, with 11 bases remaining between them. The CDR3 has 13 amino acids. CDR3 DNA sequence: TGTGCCATCAGTGAAGGGCGGGACGAGCCCCAGCATTTT. This gives the protein CAISEGRDEPQHF.

The chain carries TRBV5-8 and TRBJ2-6; 8 nucleotides match TRBD1. The CDR3 is 16 residues long. J was trimmed by 3 bases and V by 0 bases; bases with no gene match: 2. Germline CDR1 and CDR2: SGHTS and YDEGEE. CDR3 in amino acids: CASSLGTGFGANVLTF. DNA for the CDR3: TGTGCCAGCAGCTTGGGGACAGGGTTTGGGGCCAACGTCCTGACTTTC.